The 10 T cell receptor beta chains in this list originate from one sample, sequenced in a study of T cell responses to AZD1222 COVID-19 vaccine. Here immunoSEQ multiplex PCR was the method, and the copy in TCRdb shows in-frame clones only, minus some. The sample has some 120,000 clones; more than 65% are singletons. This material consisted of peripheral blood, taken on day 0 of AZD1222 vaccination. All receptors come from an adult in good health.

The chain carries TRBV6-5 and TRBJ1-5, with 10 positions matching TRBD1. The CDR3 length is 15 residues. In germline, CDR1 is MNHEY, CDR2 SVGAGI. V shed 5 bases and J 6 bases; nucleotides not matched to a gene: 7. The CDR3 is CASSTQTGGVQPQHF. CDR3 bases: TGTGCCAGCAGTACCCAGACAGGGGGCGTTCAGCCCCAGCATTTT.

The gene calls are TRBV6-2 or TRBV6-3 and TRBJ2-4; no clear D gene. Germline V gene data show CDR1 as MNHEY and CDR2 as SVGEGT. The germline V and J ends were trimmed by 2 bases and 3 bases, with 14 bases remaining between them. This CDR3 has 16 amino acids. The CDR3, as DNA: TGTGCCAGCAGTTACACGCGCCGTTCAAGCAAAAACATTCAGTACTTC. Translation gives CASSYTRRSSKNIQYF.

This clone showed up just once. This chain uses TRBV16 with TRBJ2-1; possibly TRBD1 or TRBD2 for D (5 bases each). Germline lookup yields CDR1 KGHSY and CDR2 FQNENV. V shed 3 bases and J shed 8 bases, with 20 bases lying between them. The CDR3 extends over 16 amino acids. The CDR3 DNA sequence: TGTGCCAGCAGCCATCCCGGGACCCCAATTCGGGATGAGCAGTTCTTC. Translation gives CASSHPGTPIRDEQFF.

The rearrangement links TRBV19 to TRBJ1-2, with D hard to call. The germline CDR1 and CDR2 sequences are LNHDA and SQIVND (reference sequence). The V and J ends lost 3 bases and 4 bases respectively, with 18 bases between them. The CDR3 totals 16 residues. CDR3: CASSMSSYGRGYGYTF. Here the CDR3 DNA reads TGTGCCAGTAGTATGAGCAGTTACGGCAGAGGCTATGGCTACACCTTC.

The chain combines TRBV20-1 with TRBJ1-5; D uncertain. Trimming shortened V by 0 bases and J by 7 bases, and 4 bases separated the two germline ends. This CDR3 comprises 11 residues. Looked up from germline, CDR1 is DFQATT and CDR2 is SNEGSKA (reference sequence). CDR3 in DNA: TGCAGTGCTAGAGAAGGGCAGCCCCAGCATTTT. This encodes CSAREGQPQHF.

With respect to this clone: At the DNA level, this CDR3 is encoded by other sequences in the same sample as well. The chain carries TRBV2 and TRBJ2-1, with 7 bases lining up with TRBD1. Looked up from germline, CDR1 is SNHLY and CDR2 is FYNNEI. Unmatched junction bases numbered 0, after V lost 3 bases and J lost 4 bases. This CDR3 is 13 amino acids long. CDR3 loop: CASSEGQYNEQFF. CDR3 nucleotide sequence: TGTGCCAGCAGTGAGGGACAGTACAATGAGCAGTTCTTC.

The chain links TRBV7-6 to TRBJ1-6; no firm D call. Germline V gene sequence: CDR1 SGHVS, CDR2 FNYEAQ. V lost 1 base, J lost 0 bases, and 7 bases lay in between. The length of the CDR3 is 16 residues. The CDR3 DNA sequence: TGTGCCAGCAGCTTAGGGGGAAGCTCCTATAATTCACCCCTCCACTTT. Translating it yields CASSLGGSSYNSPLHF.

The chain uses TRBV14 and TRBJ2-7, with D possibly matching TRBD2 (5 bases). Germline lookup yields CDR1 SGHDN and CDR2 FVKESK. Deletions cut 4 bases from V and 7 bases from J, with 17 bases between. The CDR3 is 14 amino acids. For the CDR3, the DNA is TGTGCCAGCAGCCCCGGACTCTTACTGGGGGAGCAGTACTTC. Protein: CASSPGLLLGEQYF.

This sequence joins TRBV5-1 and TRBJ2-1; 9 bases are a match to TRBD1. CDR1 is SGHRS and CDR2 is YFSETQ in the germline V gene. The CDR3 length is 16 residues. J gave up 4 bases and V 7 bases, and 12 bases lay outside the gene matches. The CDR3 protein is CASRIQDRGIYNEQFF. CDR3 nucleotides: TGCGCCAGCCGAATCCAGGACAGGGGAATTTACAATGAGCAGTTCTTC.

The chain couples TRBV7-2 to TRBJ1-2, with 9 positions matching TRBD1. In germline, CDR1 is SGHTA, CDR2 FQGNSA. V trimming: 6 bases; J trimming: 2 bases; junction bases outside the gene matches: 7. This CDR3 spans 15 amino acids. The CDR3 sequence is CASRNNRGRNYGYTF. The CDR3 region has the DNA TGTGCCAGCAGGAATAACAGGGGGCGAAACTATGGCTACACCTTC.